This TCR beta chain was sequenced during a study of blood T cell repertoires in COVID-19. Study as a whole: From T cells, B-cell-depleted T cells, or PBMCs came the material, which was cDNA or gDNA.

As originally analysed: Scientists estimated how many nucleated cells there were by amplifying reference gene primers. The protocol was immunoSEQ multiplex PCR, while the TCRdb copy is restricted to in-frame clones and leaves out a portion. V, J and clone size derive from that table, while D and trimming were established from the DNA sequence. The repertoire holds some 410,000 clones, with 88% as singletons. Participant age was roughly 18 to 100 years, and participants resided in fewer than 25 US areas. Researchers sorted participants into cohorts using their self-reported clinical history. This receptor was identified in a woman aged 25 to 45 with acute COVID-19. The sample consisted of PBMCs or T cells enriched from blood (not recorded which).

The CDR3 DNA reads as TGTGCCAGCAGCCCCGTAGCGGGGAGCCCCTCAGATACGCAGTATTTT. Encoded protein: CASSPVAGSPSDTQYF. The rearrangement joins TRBV5-6 to TRBJ2-3; TRBD2 agrees at 8 bases. Germline trimming cut 4 bases from V and 4 bases from J; bases unmatched to any gene: 11. Germline CDR1 reads SGHDT; CDR2 reads YYEEEE. The CDR3 runs 16 residues.